This T cell receptor beta chain was sequenced during a study of T cells in Graves' hyperthyroidism and ophthalmopathy. Study as a whole: Blood was drawn when the patient was first diagnosed and still untreated. Study results and caveats: Within blood appeared most thyroid clonotypes that had expanded above 0.001.

Exclusion criteria comprised uncontrolled infection, other autoimmune disease, pregnancy or lactation. In its sample, this clonotype was seen many times. Its antigen is as yet unknown. The germline CDR1 and CDR2 sequences are SGHRS and YFSETQ. Between the trimmed V and J ends, which lost 0 bases and 6 bases, there was a span of 9 bases. CDR3 length: 13 amino acids. Researchers took RNA transcripts and amplified the TCR beta CDR3 regions from them. In the first-round RT-PCR of the TCR CDR3, the HTBI primer set was used. MiXCR, run by TCRdb on the multiplex PCR reads, gives a single entry per CDR3 protein. There are about 52,000 distinct CDR3 sequences in the sample; approximately 48% occur only once, and roughly 9.1% lies in the top ten.

V is TRBV5-1 and J is TRBJ1-1; D might be TRBD1 (5 bases). The sample was blood. The clonotype comes from a woman between 50 and 59 years old with Graves' ophthalmopathy. CDR3 sequence (DNA): TGCGCCAGCAGCTTGGAGGGGAGGGCTGAAGCTTTCTTT. Protein product: CASSLEGRAEAFF.